These 17 T cell receptor beta chains were sequenced from one sample in a study of blood T cell repertoires in COVID-19. Clones were sequenced by immunoSEQ multiplex PCR, and TCRdb holds only the in-frame ones, with some missing. The data show some 150,000 clones, with around nine tenths seen just once and over 3.5% held by the top ten. Sequencing input: peripheral blood. The receptor source for this set is a man in his late teens or twenties with active or convalescent COVID-19.

This chain connects TRBV27 to TRBJ2-7, with TRBD1 matching 9 bases. Unmatched junction bases numbered 5, after V lost 2 bases and J lost 6 bases. This CDR3 comprises 14 residues. The V gene's germline CDR1 is MNHEY and CDR2 SMNVEV (reference sequence). CDR3 coding DNA: TGTGCCAGCAGTTTAGGGACAGGGTTCAGCGAGCAGTACTTC. Translating gives CASSLGTGFSEQYF.

This chain links TRBV6-5 with TRBJ1-3; no clear D. The CDR3 runs 15 residues. Per germline, CDR1 MNHEY and CDR2 SVGAGI. V was cut by 2 bases and J by 2 bases, with 10 bases left in between. The CDR3 coding sequence is TGTGCCAGCAGTTACCAGGCTATTGCTGGAAACACCATATATTTT. It specifies CASSYQAIAGNTIYF.

V and J are TRBV24-1 and TRBJ2-5, with TRBD1 as a possible D gene (6 bases). V was shortened by 5 bases and J by 0 bases, with 9 bases between the two germline ends. From germline, CDR1 is KGHDR and CDR2 SFDVKD. The CDR3 is 14 amino acids. CDR3 amino acids: CATSGDRNQETQYF. DNA for the CDR3: TGTGCCACCAGTGGTGACAGGAACCAAGAGACCCAGTACTTC.

The rearrangement links TRBV19 to TRBJ1-5; a possible D gene is TRBD1 (6 bases). Germline loops: CDR1 LNHDA, CDR2 SQIVND (reference sequence). The V end was cut by 5 bases, the J end by 4 bases, with 18 bases between. The CDR3 length is 16 residues. This CDR3 reads CASSGDYMQGNQPQHF. CDR3 in DNA: TGTGCCAGTAGTGGGGATTATATGCAGGGGAATCAGCCCCAGCATTTT.

The J gene is TRBJ1-2, the V gene TRBV5-4; 9 positions match TRBD1. The V gene's germline CDR1 is SGHNT and CDR2 YYREEE (reference sequence). V trimming: 2 bases; J trimming: 5 bases; junction bases outside the gene matches: 7. The CDR3 covers 15 residues. CDR3 bases: TGTGCCAGCAGCTTACCCGGGACAGGGCGGTATGGCTACACCTTC. Translated: CASSLPGTGRYGYTF.

The chain is built from TRBV7-9 and TRBJ1-1, with D possibly matching TRBD1 (6 bases). This CDR3 region has 13 residues. V lost 2 bases and J 8 bases, leaving 12 bases between the germline ends. Germline CDR1 SEHNR, CDR2 FQNEAQ (reference sequence). CDR3 residues: CASSLPAQGEAFF. The CDR3 DNA is TGTGCCAGCAGCTTACCGGCCCAGGGGGAAGCTTTCTTT.

This clone has a single count. The rearrangement joins TRBV5-1 to TRBJ2-3; 9 bases fit TRBD2. The junction had 5 bases not matched to a gene; V was cut back by 4 bases and J by 2 bases. This CDR3 region has 15 residues. The germline gives CDR1 SGHRS, CDR2 YFSETQ. The CDR3 region is CASSLTSGNTDTQYF. The CDR3 DNA reads TGCGCCAGCAGCCTGACTAGCGGTAACACAGATACGCAGTATTTT.

DNA for the CDR3: TGCGCCAGCAGCCACCCGGGACTAGCTATCAATGAGCAGTTCTTC. It specifies CASSHPGLAINEQFF. The V gene is TRBV4-1, the J gene TRBJ2-1, with 9 bases that match TRBD2. The V and J ends lost 3 bases and 6 bases, in that order; junction bases with no gene match: 6. The CDR3 consists of 15 residues. Germline V gene data show CDR1 as MGHRA and CDR2 as YSYEKL.

The V and J genes are TRBV20-1 and TRBJ1-2, with D unresolved. Looked up from germline, CDR1 is DFQATT and CDR2 is SNEGSKA (reference sequence). The CDR3 extends over 12 amino acids. V was pared by 3 bases and J by 7 bases, with 12 bases between. The CDR3 bases are TGCAGTGCTAGTTGGGGAGATCGTGGCTACACCTTC. This codes for CSASWGDRGYTF.

CDR3 in DNA: TGTGCCAGCAGGCTAGACAGGTTGAACACTGAAGCTTTCTTT. Translated: CASRLDRLNTEAFF. The V gene is TRBV28, the J gene TRBJ1-1, with a possible D match to TRBD1 (6 bases). V was shortened by 6 bases and J by 0 bases, with 11 bases between the two germline ends. This CDR3 contains 14 residues. The germline gives CDR1 MDHEN, CDR2 SYDVKM.

This chain links TRBV28 with TRBJ2-3, with 7 positions matching TRBD2. The trim removed 3 bases at V and 2 bases at J, leaving 2 bases unmatched. Per the germline V gene, CDR1 is MDHEN and CDR2 is SYDVKM. The CDR3 length is 14 residues. CDR3 residues: CASSFSGATDTQYF. The CDR3 DNA reads TGTGCCAGCAGTTTCAGCGGGGCCACAGATACGCAGTATTTT.

The gene calls are TRBV24-1 and TRBJ2-2, with a possible D match to TRBD1 (5 bases). Germline-derived CDR1 and CDR2 are KGHDR and SFDVKD. The CDR3 covers 14 residues. V lost 5 bases to trimming and J lost 2 bases, with 8 bases between them. The CDR3 spells CATSGQFNTGELFF. The CDR3 region has the DNA TGTGCCACCAGTGGACAGTTCAACACCGGGGAGCTGTTTTTT.

V and J are TRBV4-2 and TRBJ1-2; D is possibly TRBD1 (5 bases). The CDR3 has 16 residues. Deletions cut 1 base from V and 1 base from J, with 13 bases between. Germline V gene data show CDR1 as LGHNA and CDR2 as YNFKEQ. CDR3 bases: TGTGCCAGCAGCCAAGTGGGGGGAATGATTAACTATGGCTACACCTTC. Translation gives CASSQVGGMINYGYTF.

The rearrangement links TRBV7-9 to TRBJ2-1, with 8 bases fitting TRBD2. V lost 1 base, J lost 9 bases, and 14 bases stayed unmatched. CDR1 SEHNR and CDR2 FQNEAQ come from the germline V gene (reference sequence). This CDR3 is 17 amino acids long. The CDR3 sequence: CASSLGLQGPAGGEQFF. CDR3 in DNA: TGTGCCAGCAGCTTAGGCCTTCAGGGGCCTGCGGGGGGTGAGCAGTTCTTC.

The V and J genes are TRBV27 and TRBJ2-1, with D hard to call. V lost 2 bases and J lost 0, with 11 bases in between. Germline V gene lookup returns CDR1 MNHEY and CDR2 SMNVEV (reference sequence). CDR3 length equals 16 residues. The CDR3 here is CASSLSSIRSYNEQFF. CDR3 nucleotides: TGTGCCAGCAGTTTAAGTAGTATACGCTCCTACAATGAGCAGTTCTTC.

The chain links TRBV4-2 to TRBJ2-5; 9 bases are a match to TRBD2. The CDR3 contains 15 residues. J lost 2 bases, V lost 4 bases, and 5 bases had no gene match. The V gene's germline CDR1 is LGHNA and CDR2 YNFKEQ. CDR3 amino acids: CASSRVAGAQETQYF. In nucleotides, the CDR3 is TGTGCCAGCAGCCGAGTAGCGGGGGCGCAAGAGACCCAGTACTTC.

V is TRBV12-3 or TRBV12-4 and J is TRBJ1-6, with D hard to call. The V end lost 5 bases, the J end lost 7 bases, and 6 bases lay between the germline ends. The CDR3 sequence is 12 residues long. CDR3 amino acids: CASSEKNSPLHF. DNA for the CDR3: TGTGCCAGCAGTGAGAAAAATTCACCCCTCCACTTT.